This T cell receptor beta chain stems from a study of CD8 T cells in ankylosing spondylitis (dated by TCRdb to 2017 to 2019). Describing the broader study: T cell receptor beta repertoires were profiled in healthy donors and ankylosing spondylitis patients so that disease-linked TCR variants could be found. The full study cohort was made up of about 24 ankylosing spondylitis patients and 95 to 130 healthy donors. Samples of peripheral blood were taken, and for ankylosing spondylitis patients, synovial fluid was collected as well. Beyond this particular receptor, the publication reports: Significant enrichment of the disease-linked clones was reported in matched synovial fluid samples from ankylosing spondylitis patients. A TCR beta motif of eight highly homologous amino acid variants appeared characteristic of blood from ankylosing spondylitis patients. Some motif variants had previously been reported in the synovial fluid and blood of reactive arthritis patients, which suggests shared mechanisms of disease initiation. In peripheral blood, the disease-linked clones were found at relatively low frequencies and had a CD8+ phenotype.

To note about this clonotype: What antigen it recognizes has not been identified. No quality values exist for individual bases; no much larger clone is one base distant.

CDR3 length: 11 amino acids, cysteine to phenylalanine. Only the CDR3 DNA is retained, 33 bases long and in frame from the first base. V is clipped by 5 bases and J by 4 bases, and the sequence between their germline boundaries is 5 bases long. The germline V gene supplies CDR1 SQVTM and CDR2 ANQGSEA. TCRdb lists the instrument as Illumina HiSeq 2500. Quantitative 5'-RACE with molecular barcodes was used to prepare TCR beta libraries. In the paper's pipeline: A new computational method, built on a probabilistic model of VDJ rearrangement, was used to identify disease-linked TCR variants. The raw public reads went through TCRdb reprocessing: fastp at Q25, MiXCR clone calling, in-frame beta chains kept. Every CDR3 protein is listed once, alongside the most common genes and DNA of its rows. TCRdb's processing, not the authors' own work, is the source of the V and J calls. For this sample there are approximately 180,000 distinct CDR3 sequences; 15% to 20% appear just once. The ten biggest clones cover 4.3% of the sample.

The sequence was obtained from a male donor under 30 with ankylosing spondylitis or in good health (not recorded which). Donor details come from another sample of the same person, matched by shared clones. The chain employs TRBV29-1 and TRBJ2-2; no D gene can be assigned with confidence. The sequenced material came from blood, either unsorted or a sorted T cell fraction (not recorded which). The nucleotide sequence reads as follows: TGCAGCGTTTACGGCACCGGGGAGCTGTTTTTT. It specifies CSVYGTGELFF.